These 27 T cell receptor beta chains were all obtained from the same sample, sequenced in a study of T cells after yellow fever vaccination. Each CDR3 protein gets one entry after TCRdb re-called the 5' RACE reads with MiXCR. The sample holds 450,000 to 550,000 distinct CDR3 sequences, less than 25% seen once. Sequencing used PBMCs, obtained more than 20 days after the first yellow fever vaccination. These receptors came from a man younger than 35 who received the YFV17D yellow fever vaccine.

This clonotype has just a few counts. The J gene is TRBJ1-1, the V gene TRBV29-1, with D possibly TRBD1 on 5 matching bases. With 6 bases removed from V and 5 bases from J, the gap between germline ends came to 13 bases. This CDR3 region has 12 residues. Germline CDR1 SQVTM, CDR2 ANQGSEA. CDR3 amino acids: CSVRFGGTEAFF. CDR3 coding DNA: TGCAGCGTGAGGTTTGGGGGTACTGAAGCTTTCTTT.

The gene calls are TRBV6-2 or TRBV6-3 and TRBJ1-6; no clear D gene. This CDR3 contains 14 residues. The V gene lost 2 bases and the J gene lost 4 bases, with 6 bases spanning the gap. Germline assignment: CDR1 MNHEY and CDR2 SVGEGT. CDR3 sequence: CASSYDLYNSPLHF. The DNA of the CDR3 is TGTGCCAGCAGTTACGACCTTTATAATTCACCCCTCCACTTT.

The gene calls are TRBV7-2 and TRBJ2-5, with D uncertain. V was clipped by 4 bases and J by 7 bases, with 16 bases between them. The CDR3 sequence is 14 residues long. The germline gives CDR1 SGHTA, CDR2 FQGNSA. This chain's CDR3 is CASSSQISGGTQYF. The DNA for the CDR3 is TGTGCCAGCAGCTCTCAAATTTCCGGCGGGACCCAGTACTTC.

Here the CDR3 DNA reads TGTGCCAGCTCTCGGTTGAGCGCTAGGGAGACCCAGTACTTC. It translates to CASSRLSARETQYF. J is TRBJ2-5 and V is TRBV7-9; D is ambiguous. Germline CDR1 reads SEHNR; CDR2 reads FQNEAQ (reference sequence). This CDR3 is 14 amino acids long. Trimming shortened V by 8 bases and J by 5 bases, and 18 bases separated the two germline ends. Together with reference TRBV7-9 and TRBJ2-5, the CDR3 gives the full variable domain: DTGVSQNPRHKITKRGQNVTFRCDPISEHNRLYWYRQTLGQGPEFLTYFQNEAQLEKSRLLSDRFSAERPKGSFSTLEIQRTEQGDSAMYLCASSRLSARETQYFGPGTRLLVL.

This chain joins TRBV12-3 or TRBV12-4 and TRBJ2-1, with 8 bases identical to TRBD2. The trim removed 1 base at V and 8 bases at J, leaving 4 bases unmatched. The CDR3 spans 14 residues. DNA of the CDR3: TGTGCCAGCAGTTTAGAGCTCGGGGGGGATGAGCAGTTCTTC. Translation: CASSLELGGDEQFF.

This clonotype was detected a few times. The CDR3: CASSESPSGGGETQYF. Written as DNA, the CDR3 is TGTGCCAGCAGTGAGTCGCCTAGCGGGGGCGGGGAGACCCAGTACTTC. This chain uses TRBV2 with TRBJ2-5; 10 positions agree with TRBD2. V lost 3 bases and J lost 5; bases outside the gene matches: 9. The germline CDR1 and CDR2 sequences are SNHLY and FYNNEI. CDR3 length equals 16 residues.

The chain has TRBV20-1 and TRBJ1-5; D perhaps matches TRBD1 (5 bases). The CDR3 is 11 amino acids. Germline V gives CDR1 DFQATT, CDR2 SNEGSKA (reference sequence). The CDR3 loop is CGGGSGQPQHF. The CDR3 region has the DNA TGCGGTGGGGGGAGCGGTCAGCCCCAGCATTTT.

V and J are TRBV6-6 and TRBJ1-1; D is unresolved. V dropped 2 bases and J dropped 0 bases, with 1 base sitting between them. CDR1 and CDR2 from the germline V gene are MNHNY and SVGAGI (reference sequence). This CDR3 comprises 12 residues. CDR3 protein: CASSYLNTEAFF. The CDR3 DNA reads TGTGCCAGCAGTTACCTGAACACTGAAGCTTTCTTT.

The rearrangement joins TRBV4-3 to TRBJ1-2, with TRBD1 identical over 9 bases. From germline, CDR1 is LGHNA and CDR2 YSLEER. J gave up 3 bases and V 0 bases, and 2 bases lay outside the gene matches. The CDR3 totals 15 residues. Written as DNA, the CDR3 is TGCGCCAGCAGCCAAGATGGGACAGGGTACTATGGCTACACCTTC. Translated: CASSQDGTGYYGYTF.

This clonotype was detected a few times. The chain employs TRBV20-1 and TRBJ2-1; D perhaps matches TRBD2 (7 bases). This CDR3 region has 15 residues. Germline CDR1 and CDR2: DFQATT and SNEGSKA (reference sequence). Trimming pared 0 bases from V and 6 bases from J, leaving 15 bases between. The CDR3 loop is CSARDLGGASNEQFF. CDR3 DNA sequence: TGCAGTGCTAGAGATCTGGGGGGGGCGAGCAATGAGCAGTTCTTC.

This clonotype was observed a few times. This chain joins TRBV6-5 and TRBJ2-3; maybe TRBD2 (6 bases). Trimming removed 0 bases from V and 1 base from J, with 20 bases in between. The CDR3 runs to 19 residues. Germline CDR1 and CDR2: MNHEY and SVGAGI. The CDR3 nucleotides are TGTGCCAGCAGTTACTCTGTCGGCCCCGACGGGGGTGGCACAGATACGCAGTATTTT. This translates into CASSYSVGPDGGGTDTQYF.

This clonotype has a handful of counts. Relative to the germline gene, one junction end is altered; a read error may explain this. The genes are TRBV7-7 and TRBJ1-4; 8 bases line up with TRBD1. Germline V lookup: CDR1 SSHAT, CDR2 FNYEAQ (reference sequence). The CDR3 has 15 residues. In DNA form, the CDR3 reads TGTGCTAGCAGCTTAAGACAGGGGAGCTTTGAAAAACTGTTTTTT. Translation: CASSLRQGSFEKLFF. Based on the CDR3 plus reference TRBV7-7 and TRBJ1-4, the full variable domain is GAGVSQSPRYKVTKRGQDVTLRCDPISSHATLYWYQQALGQGPEFLTYFNYEAQPDKSGLPSDRFSAERPEGSISTLTIQRTEQRDSAMYRCASSLRQGSFEKLFFGSGTQLSVL.

As for this clonotype: One end of the junction fails to match germline, which may point to a read error. V is TRBV7-9 and J is TRBJ2-4; no clear D. CDR1 SEHNR and CDR2 FQNEAQ come from the germline V gene (reference sequence). This CDR3 spans 15 amino acids. DNA of the CDR3: TGTGTCAGCAGTCATTTAACAGTAGCCAAAAACATTCAGTACTTC. This encodes CVSSHLTVAKNIQYF.

The chain employs TRBV7-9 and TRBJ1-5, with D possibly matching TRBD1 (6 bases). The V and J ends lost 2 bases and 7 bases respectively, with 12 bases between them. Germline V gives CDR1 SEHNR, CDR2 FQNEAQ (reference sequence). This CDR3 spans 14 amino acids. The CDR3 DNA reads as TGTGCCAGCAGCTTAACAGGGCTTCGACAGCCCCAGCATTTT. Its translation: CASSLTGLRQPQHF.

This clonotype appeared a few times. The V call is TRBV7-9, the J call TRBJ2-5; D gene unclear. Germline lookup yields CDR1 SEHNR and CDR2 FQNEAQ (reference sequence). This CDR3 is built from 12 residues. Trimming took 7 bases from V and 4 from J, leaving 10 bases between them. The DNA of the CDR3 is TGTGCCAGCACCCAAGAAGTAGAGACCCAGTACTTC. Translating gives CASTQEVETQYF.

V usage is TRBV11-2 and J usage is TRBJ2-7; possible D gene TRBD2, 5 bases. The CDR3 is 14 residues long. Germline values: CDR1 SGHAT, CDR2 FQNNGV. V was pared by 2 bases and J by 5 bases, with 13 bases between. The CDR3 is CASSLNEGQDEQYF. DNA of the CDR3: TGTGCCAGCAGCTTAAACGAGGGTCAGGACGAGCAGTACTTC.

This clonotype was counted at least ten times. This rearrangement joins TRBV29-1 to TRBJ2-7, with 7 bases lining up with TRBD1. After removal of 6 bases from V and 2 bases from J, the junction contained 7 bases not matched to a gene. Germline lookup yields CDR1 SQVTM and CDR2 ANQGSEA. The CDR3 loop spans 13 amino acids. The CDR3 DNA follows: TGCAGCGTCACAGGGGCCAATGCCTACGAGCAGTACTTC. Its protein product is CSVTGANAYEQYF.

This clonotype came up once. The chain couples TRBV9 to TRBJ2-5; D gene ambiguous. In germline, CDR1 is SGDLS, CDR2 YYNGEE. Trimming took 0 bases from V and 0 from J, leaving 9 bases between them. This CDR3 region has 15 residues. The CDR3 nucleotides are TGTGCCAGCAGCGTAGCCCCAGCCTACCAAGAGACCCAGTACTTC. Translated, it gives CASSVAPAYQETQYF.

The V and J genes are TRBV29-1 and TRBJ1-1; D call uncertain. CDR3 length equals 13 residues. V lost 7 bases and J lost 3, with 15 bases in between. Germline V gives CDR1 SQVTM, CDR2 ANQGSEA. CDR3 coding DNA: TGCAGCGCGCTGACAACCGGCGACACTGAAGCTTTCTTT. Residues: CSALTTGDTEAFF. The full variable domain, completed using reference TRBV29-1 and TRBJ1-1, is SAVISQKPSRDICQRGTSLTIQCQVDSQVTMMFWYRQQPGQSLTLIATANQGSEATYESGFVIDKFPISRPNLTFSTLTVSNMSPEDSSIYLCSALTTGDTEAFFGQGTRLTVV.

This clonotype was observed a few times. The J gene is TRBJ2-5, the V gene TRBV18; D possibly corresponds to TRBD2 (6 bases). This CDR3 is built from 14 residues. Trimming removed 0 bases from V and 7 bases from J, with 12 bases in between. The V gene's germline CDR1 is KGHSH and CDR2 LQKENI. The CDR3 sequence is CASSPPMRDGTQYF. The CDR3, as DNA: TGTGCCAGCTCACCACCTATGCGGGATGGGACCCAGTACTTC.

This clonotype has more than one count but fewer than ten. This chain uses TRBV15 with TRBJ2-5; D gene unclear. CDR1 is LNHNV and CDR2 is YYDKDF in the germline V gene (reference sequence). Trimming shortened V by 1 base and J by 3 bases, and 6 bases separated the two germline ends. The CDR3 spans 13 residues. The CDR3 DNA sequence: TGTGCCACCAGCAGAGCCGTAAAAGAGACCCAGTACTTC. Translating gives CATSRAVKETQYF. Full variable domain (missing parts from reference TRBV15 and TRBJ2-5): DAMVIQNPRYQVTQFGKPVTLSCSQTLNHNVMYWYQQKSSQAPKLLFHYYDKDFNNEADTPDNFQSRRPNTSFCFLDIRSPGLGDTAMYLCATSRAVKETQYFGPGTRLLVL.

This clonotype was seen many times. The V gene is TRBV5-1, the J gene TRBJ2-1; 14 positions match TRBD2. Trimming took 3 bases from V and 8 from J; bases not matched to a gene: 4. Germline CDR1 and CDR2: SGHRS and YFSETQ. This CDR3 contains 15 residues. CDR3 amino acids: CASSSPGLAGDEQFF. CDR3 nucleotide sequence: TGCGCCAGCAGCTCGCCGGGACTAGCGGGGGATGAGCAGTTCTTC. Based on the CDR3 plus reference TRBV5-1 and TRBJ2-1, the full variable domain is KAGVTQTPRYLIKTRGQQVTLSCSPISGHRSVSWYQQTPGQGLQFLFEYFSETQRNKGNFPGRFSGRQFSNSRSEMNVSTLELGDSALYLCASSSPGLAGDEQFFGPGTRLTVL.

This chain uses TRBV9 with TRBJ2-2, with a weak D call TRBD1 (5 bases). Trimming removed 7 bases at V and 0 bases at J, with 13 bases between. CDR1 is SGDLS and CDR2 is YYNGEE in the germline V gene. The CDR3 has 15 amino acids. This chain's CDR3 is CASVGEQPNTGELFF. The CDR3 region has the DNA TGTGCCAGCGTAGGGGAACAGCCGAACACCGGGGAGCTGTTTTTT.

The sample holds a few counts of this clonotype. The chain joins TRBV14 to TRBJ2-2; D remains unclear. CDR3 length: 15 amino acids. CDR1 SGHDN and CDR2 FVKESK come from the germline V gene. Trimming stripped 0 bases from V and 5 bases from J, with 10 bases between. The chain's CDR3 is CASSQESAVTGELFF. Here the CDR3 DNA reads TGTGCCAGCAGCCAAGAGTCGGCAGTTACCGGGGAGCTGTTTTTT.

The CDR3: CASSQEGPGANVLTF. CDR3 sequence (DNA): TGTGCCAGCAGCCAAGAGGGTCCTGGGGCCAACGTCCTGACTTTC. This chain joins TRBV4-2 and TRBJ2-6; no reliable D call. Germline values: CDR1 LGHNA, CDR2 YNFKEQ. Trimming cost V 0 bases and J 2 bases, with 5 bases left between them. This CDR3 region has 15 residues.

The J gene is TRBJ2-7, the V gene TRBV5-1; D gene unclear. The length of the CDR3 is 14 residues. Germline V gene data show CDR1 as SGHRS and CDR2 as YFSETQ. The V gene lost 4 bases and the J gene lost 6 bases, with 17 bases spanning the gap. The CDR3 DNA sequence: TGCGCCAGCAGCCTAGGGCAGTTACAAGGCGAGCAGTACTTC. This sequence encodes CASSLGQLQGEQYF. The entire variable domain, with the rest obtained from reference TRBV5-1 and TRBJ2-7, is as follows: KAGVTQTPRYLIKTRGQQVTLSCSPISGHRSVSWYQQTPGQGLQFLFEYFSETQRNKGNFPGRFSGRQFSNSRSEMNVSTLELGDSALYLCASSLGQLQGEQYFGPGTRLTVT.

The chain links TRBV7-9 to TRBJ2-1; D unresolved. V lost 5 bases to trimming and J lost 12 bases, with 2 bases between them. Germline CDR1 SEHNR, CDR2 FQNEAQ (reference sequence). The CDR3 contains 8 residues. The CDR3 spells CASSPQFF. The CDR3 nucleotides read TGTGCCAGCAGCCCGCAGTTCTTC.